Below, 24 T cell receptor beta chains from the same sample are listed, as sequenced in a study of blood T cell repertoires in COVID-19. Method: immunoSEQ multiplex PCR; TCRdb's copy keeps in-frame clones and lacks some. Among 130,000 to 150,000 clones listed, around 80% were seen once. The sample taken for sequencing was peripheral blood. The receptors originated from a man between 60 and 75 years old with acute or convalescent COVID-19.

This chain uses TRBV4-3 with TRBJ2-7; 11 bases are shared with TRBD2. Germline V gene data show CDR1 as LGHNA and CDR2 as YSLEER. V lost 1 base to trimming and J lost 6 bases; unmatched junction nucleotides: 8. CDR3 length: 16 residues. The DNA of the CDR3 is TGCGCCAGCAGCCAAGCCCTAGCGGGAGGCTGGAGCGAGCAGTACTTC. Encoded protein: CASSQALAGGWSEQYF.

This sequence joins TRBV19 and TRBJ2-2; 8 bases map to TRBD1. The CDR3 extends over 16 amino acids. Trimming at V came to 3 bases and at J to 4 bases, leaving 7 bases not matched to a gene. The V gene's germline CDR1 is LNHDA and CDR2 SQIVND (reference sequence). In DNA, the CDR3 is TGTGCCAGTAGTATTGGGCGGACAGGGACCACCGGGGAGCTGTTTTTT. It encodes CASSIGRTGTTGELFF.

The gene calls are TRBV28 and TRBJ2-7; D is possibly TRBD1 (7 bases). This CDR3 has 14 residues. CDR1 and CDR2 from the germline V gene are MDHEN and SYDVKM. Trimming stripped 3 bases from V and 4 bases from J, with 13 bases between. CDR3: CASSFSRGVYEQYF. In DNA form, the CDR3 reads TGTGCCAGCAGTTTCAGCAGGGGGGTTTACGAGCAGTACTTC. The full variable domain, with the rest looked up from reference TRBV28 and TRBJ2-7, is DVKVTQSSRYLVKRTGEKVFLECVQDMDHENMFWYRQDPGLGLRLIYFSYDVKMKEKGDIPEGYSVSREKKERFSLILESASTNQTSMYLCASSFSRGVYEQYFGPGTRLTVT.

The chain couples TRBV2 to TRBJ2-1; D remains unclear. V was shortened by 2 bases and J by 0 bases, with 8 bases between the two germline ends. The germline V gene encodes CDR1 SNHLY and CDR2 FYNNEI. CDR3 length equals 15 residues. The CDR3 reads CASSEQVSSYNEQFF. The CDR3 coding sequence is TGTGCCAGCAGTGAACAGGTTAGCTCCTACAATGAGCAGTTCTTC.

The chain uses TRBV6-2 or TRBV6-3 and TRBJ2-7; TRBD2 aligns across 13 bases. Germline assignment: CDR1 MNHEY and CDR2 SVGEGT. The V and J ends lost 2 bases and 4 bases, in that order; junction bases with no gene match: 5. The CDR3 loop spans 16 amino acids. CDR3 coding DNA: TGTGCCAGCAGTTACCGCCCGACTAGCGGGAGGTACGAGCAGTACTTC. Translation gives CASSYRPTSGRYEQYF.

In DNA, the CDR3 is TGTGCCTGGGAGGACACTACAGCTCGAAGCTCCTATAATTCACCCCTCCACTTT. Protein product: CAWEDTTARSSYNSPLHF. The chain joins TRBV30 to TRBJ1-6; maybe TRBD1 (5 bases). Germline CDR1 reads GTSNPN; CDR2 reads SVGIG (reference sequence). V was pared by 5 bases and J by 0 bases, with 20 bases between. The CDR3 has 18 residues.

A few counts support this clone. The chain joins TRBV3-1 (or the pseudogene TRBV3-2) to TRBJ2-2; tentatively, D is TRBD1 (6 bases). The germline CDR1 and CDR2 sequences are LGHDT and YNNKEL (reference sequence). V was trimmed by 0 bases and J by 7 bases, leaving 9 bases between them. CDR3 length: 14 amino acids. The CDR3 sequence is CASSQDQGGGELFF. The CDR3 DNA reads as TGTGCCAGCAGCCAAGATCAAGGGGGCGGGGAGCTGTTTTTT.

This clone appeared many times. The V call is TRBV9, the J call TRBJ2-7; TRBD2 matches 9 bases. CDR3 length equals 16 residues. The germline CDR1 and CDR2 sequences are SGDLS and YYNGEE. The V gene end was trimmed by 4 bases and the J gene end by 3 bases; junction bases not matched to a gene: 11. In nucleotides, the CDR3 is TGTGCCAGCAGCCCTCAACCTAGCGGGATGGGCTACGAGCAGTACTTC. Translating it yields CASSPQPSGMGYEQYF.

This chain links TRBV19 with TRBJ1-2; tentative D call: TRBD1 (5 bases). The CDR3 runs to 13 residues. The germline V gene has CDR1 LNHDA and CDR2 SQIVND (reference sequence). V lost 9 bases, J lost 2 bases, and 13 bases lay in between. The CDR3 loop is CASHKQENYGYTF. In DNA, the CDR3 is TGTGCCAGCCACAAACAGGAAAACTATGGCTACACCTTC.

This clone was seen a few times. The chain employs TRBV2 and TRBJ1-1; D not certain. V was shortened by 6 bases and J by 2 bases, with 19 bases between the two germline ends. The CDR3 extends over 16 amino acids. CDR1 and CDR2 (germline): SNHLY, FYNNEI. The CDR3 reads CASSELLPSRNTEAFF. CDR3 DNA: TGTGCCAGCAGCGAGCTACTCCCTAGTCGAAACACTGAAGCTTTCTTT.

This clone was counted a few times. The chain is built from TRBV5-1 and TRBJ1-1; TRBD1 is a possible D gene (5 bases). Germline values: CDR1 SGHRS, CDR2 YFSETQ. V dropped 4 bases and J dropped 4 bases, with 14 bases sitting between them. The CDR3 runs 14 residues. The DNA for the CDR3 is TGCGCCAGCAGCAGTCCGGGGGTCCGCACTGAAGCTTTCTTT. Protein: CASSSPGVRTEAFF. The full variable domain, its missing parts supplied by reference TRBV5-1 and TRBJ1-1, is KAGVTQTPRYLIKTRGQQVTLSCSPISGHRSVSWYQQTPGQGLQFLFEYFSETQRNKGNFPGRFSGRQFSNSRSEMNVSTLELGDSALYLCASSSPGVRTEAFFGQGTRLTVV.

The chain combines TRBV19 with TRBJ2-1; 10 nucleotides line up with TRBD2. CDR1 is LNHDA, CDR2 SQIVND, per germline (reference sequence). The CDR3 extends over 14 amino acids. The ends lost 3 bases at V and 4 bases at J; junction bases unmatched: 0. The CDR3: CASSMTSGYNEQFF. CDR3 bases: TGTGCCAGTAGTATGACTAGCGGGTACAATGAGCAGTTCTTC.

This clone was recorded once. J is TRBJ1-5 and V is TRBV7-2; a weak D match, TRBD1 (6 bases). Per the germline V gene, CDR1 is SGHTA and CDR2 is FQGNSA. CDR3 length: 14 amino acids. The germline V and J ends were trimmed by 1 base and 7 bases, with 11 bases remaining between them. In DNA form, the CDR3 reads TGTGCCAGCAGCTTAGAACAGGGCAGCCAGCCCCAGCATTTT. Residues: CASSLEQGSQPQHF.

The chain couples TRBV19 to TRBJ2-3; TRBD2 agrees at 10 bases. This CDR3 has 14 residues. Germline V gene data show CDR1 as LNHDA and CDR2 as SQIVND (reference sequence). V lost 4 bases, J lost 4 bases, and 2 bases stayed unmatched. The CDR3: CASSTGLAADTQYF. The CDR3 DNA reads TGTGCCAGTAGTACCGGACTAGCGGCAGATACGCAGTATTTT.

This clone was recorded only once. The V gene is TRBV27, the J gene TRBJ1-6; no firm D call. The CDR3 covers 16 residues. V dropped 5 bases and J dropped 2 bases, with 13 bases sitting between them. Germline assignment: CDR1 MNHEY and CDR2 SMNVEV (reference sequence). The CDR3 DNA reads as TGTGCCAGCAGTCCTGAGTCCCTCCCCTATAATTCACCCCTCCACTTT. It encodes CASSPESLPYNSPLHF.

For this clone: The sample has other DNA sequences that encode this CDR3 too. The chain has TRBV7-2 and TRBJ2-7; maybe TRBD2 (5 bases). Germline CDR1 is SGHTA and CDR2 is FQGNSA. The CDR3 runs to 13 residues. V gave up 0 bases and J gave up 7 bases, with 10 bases separating them. CDR3: CASSLAGAGEQYF. The CDR3 bases are TGTGCCAGCAGCTTAGCGGGAGCCGGGGAGCAGTACTTC.

The chain joins TRBV10-3 to TRBJ1-6; D uncertain. CDR1 and CDR2 (germline): ENHRY, SYGVKD. The CDR3 covers 13 residues. Trimming removed 3 bases from V and 8 bases from J, with 8 bases in between. The CDR3 DNA is TGTGCCATCAGTGAAGCACAGTATTCACCCCTCCACTTT. Its protein is CAISEAQYSPLHF.

The V call is TRBV10-3, the J call TRBJ2-7, with TRBD1 as a possible D gene (6 bases). The germline V and J ends were trimmed by 4 bases and 6 bases, with 16 bases remaining between them. Germline CDR1 is ENHRY and CDR2 is SYGVKD. The CDR3 totals 14 residues. The CDR3 protein is CAISGKDSSFEQYF. The CDR3 DNA reads as TGTGCCATCAGTGGTAAGGACAGTAGTTTCGAGCAGTACTTC.

The V and J genes are TRBV12-5 and TRBJ2-1; D is undetermined. Trimming cost V 3 bases and J 6 bases, with 3 bases left between them. There are 11 residues in the CDR3. Per germline, CDR1 LGHNT and CDR2 FRNRAP. The CDR3 DNA is TGTGCTAGTGGTTTCGGCAATGAGCAGTTCTTC. It is translated as CASGFGNEQFF.

This clone has just a few counts. This chain joins TRBV11-2 and TRBJ1-1; TRBD1 is a possible D gene (5 bases). Trimming removed 0 bases at V and 6 bases at J, with 8 bases between. The germline V gene has CDR1 SGHAT and CDR2 FQNNGV. The CDR3 totals 13 residues. CDR3 nucleotides: TGTGCCAGCAGCTTAGAGCCAGGGTCTGAAGCTTTCTTT. This translates into CASSLEPGSEAFF.

CDR3 sequence reads: CASSTGTSSYEQYF. The CDR3 region has the DNA TGTGCCAGTAGTACAGGGACTTCTTCCTACGAGCAGTACTTC. The rearrangement uses TRBV19 and TRBJ2-7; D might be TRBD2 (6 bases). The V end was cut by 4 bases, the J end by 1 base, with 11 bases between. The CDR3 extends over 14 amino acids. Germline V gene sequence: CDR1 LNHDA, CDR2 SQIVND (reference sequence).

This clone was observed a single time. The chain couples TRBV29-1 to TRBJ2-1, with a tentative D call TRBD2 (6 bases). The CDR3 has 16 residues. CDR1 and CDR2 from the germline V gene are SQVTM and ANQGSEA. The germline V and J ends were trimmed by 3 bases and 0 bases, with 15 bases remaining between them. The CDR3 region is CSVDPGRAFSYNEQFF. The CDR3 bases are TGCAGCGTTGACCCCGGGAGAGCCTTCTCCTACAATGAGCAGTTCTTC.

The V gene is TRBV29-1, the J gene TRBJ1-2; TRBD1 might be the D (6 bases). Trimming left V 3 bases short and J 4 bases short, with 18 bases between. Germline CDR1 reads SQVTM; CDR2 reads ANQGSEA. The CDR3 length is 15 residues. The CDR3 here is CSVDPDRTHLYGYTF. In nucleotides, the CDR3 is TGCAGCGTTGATCCGGACAGAACACACCTCTATGGCTACACCTTC.

The chain employs TRBV25-1 and TRBJ2-7, with 9 bases that match TRBD2. The V and J ends lost 3 bases and 3 bases, in that order; junction bases with no gene match: 3. The length of the CDR3 is 14 residues. Germline V gene lookup returns CDR1 MGHDK and CDR2 SYGVNS. The CDR3 nucleotides are TGTGCCAGCAGTGAGCCTAGCGGGAACTACGAGCAGTACTTC. Its protein is CASSEPSGNYEQYF.